The 30 T cell receptor beta chains in this list originate from one sample, sequenced in a study of blood T cell repertoires in COVID-19. Assay: immunoSEQ multiplex PCR; the TCRdb copy retains only in-frame clones and omits some. The sample yields some 200,000 clones, roughly nine tenths seen once. The sample taken for sequencing was PBMCs or T cells enriched from blood (not recorded which). These receptors all stem from a woman in her twenties or thirties who had recovered from COVID-19.

The chain is built from TRBV9 and TRBJ1-5; D not resolved. Germline V gives CDR1 SGDLS, CDR2 YYNGEE. The CDR3 is 15 residues long. Trimming took 0 bases from V and 0 from J, leaving 7 bases between them. The chain's CDR3 is CASSVAGGSNQPQHF. The CDR3, as DNA: TGTGCCAGCAGCGTAGCTGGCGGTAGCAATCAGCCCCAGCATTTT.

Only a few counts were recorded for this clone. The chain combines TRBV6-2 or TRBV6-3 with TRBJ1-4, with 12 bases matching TRBD1. There are 15 residues in the CDR3. J lost 13 bases, V lost 0 bases, and 6 bases had no gene match. The germline V gene encodes CDR1 MNHEY and CDR2 SVGEGT. The DNA for the CDR3 is TGTGCCAGCAGTTACTCGAGGGACAGGGGGCGCTTACTGTTTTTT. This gives the protein CASSYSRDRGRLLFF.

About this clone: In the same sample, other DNA sequences code for this CDR3. The chain combines TRBV9 with TRBJ1-1, with unresolved D. V was pared by 4 bases and J by 3 bases, with 10 bases between. The CDR3 spans 13 residues. Germline values: CDR1 SGDLS, CDR2 YYNGEE. The CDR3 here is CASSPRGDTEAFF. In DNA form, the CDR3 reads TGTGCCAGCAGCCCCCGCGGGGACACTGAAGCTTTCTTT.

The chain combines TRBV30 with TRBJ2-5, with 7 nucleotides matching TRBD1. Trimming at V came to 1 base and at J to 5 bases, leaving 10 bases not matched to a gene. Germline V gene data show CDR1 as GTSNPN and CDR2 as SVGIG (reference sequence). The CDR3 totals 15 residues. The CDR3 here is CAWSAGTANWETQYF. DNA of the CDR3: TGTGCCTGGAGTGCCGGGACAGCGAACTGGGAGACCCAGTACTTC.

J is TRBJ2-3 and V is TRBV9; 8 bases align to TRBD2. V lost 0 bases and J lost 6; bases outside the gene matches: 9. The CDR3 runs to 16 residues. Germline lookup yields CDR1 SGDLS and CDR2 YYNGEE. CDR3 protein: CASSVVGLASGDTQYF. The CDR3 bases are TGTGCCAGCAGCGTAGTAGGACTAGCCTCCGGCGATACGCAGTATTTT. Full variable domain (rest looked up from reference TRBV9 and TRBJ2-3): DSGVTQTPKHLITATGQRVTLRCSPRSGDLSVYWYQQSLDQGLQFLIQYYNGEERAKGNILERFSAQQFPDLHSELNLSSLELGDSALYFCASSVVGLASGDTQYFGPGTRLTVL.

The chain links TRBV29-1 to TRBJ1-1; D unclear. Trimming left V 7 bases short and J 4 bases short, with 19 bases between. Germline CDR1 is SQVTM and CDR2 is ANQGSEA. The CDR3 contains 14 residues. CDR3 residues: CSASLGSGGTEAFF. In DNA, the CDR3 is TGCAGCGCCTCATTGGGGTCGGGAGGCACTGAAGCTTTCTTT.

The rearrangement uses TRBV5-1 and TRBJ1-2, with 7 positions matching TRBD1. This CDR3 comprises 14 residues. V gave up 4 bases and J gave up 4 bases; unmatched junction bases: 7. From germline, CDR1 is SGHRS and CDR2 YFSETQ. CDR3 DNA: TGCGCCAGCAGCCAGGGGACAGCATTCTATGGCTACACCTTC. Translation gives CASSQGTAFYGYTF. Using reference TRBV5-1 and TRBJ1-2 for the parts outside the CDR3, the full variable domain is KAGVTQTPRYLIKTRGQQVTLSCSPISGHRSVSWYQQTPGQGLQFLFEYFSETQRNKGNFPGRFSGRQFSNSRSEMNVSTLELGDSALYLCASSQGTAFYGYTFGSGTRLTVV.

This clone was observed once. This chain connects TRBV7-2 to TRBJ2-4, with TRBD2 matching 8 bases. V lost 4 bases and J lost 8; bases outside the gene matches: 4. Per germline, CDR1 SGHTA and CDR2 FQGNSA. CDR3 length equals 13 residues. CDR3 protein: CASSYGGADIQYF. The CDR3 DNA follows: TGTGCCAGCAGCTACGGGGGGGCGGACATTCAGTACTTC.

The chain employs TRBV7-2 and TRBJ1-4, with 7 bases identical to TRBD1. The V gene's germline CDR1 is SGHTA and CDR2 FQGNSA. The CDR3 sequence is 15 residues long. With V trimmed by 3 bases and J by 8 bases, 9 bases remained unmatched. CDR3 sequence (DNA): TGTGCCAGCAGCTTGGGAGACAGGGAGGAAGAAAAACTGTTTTTT. Translating it yields CASSLGDREEEKLFF.

The chain combines TRBV10-2 with TRBJ1-1; 10 nucleotides line up with TRBD1. V shed 7 bases and J 4 bases; nucleotides not matched to a gene: 3. Germline assignment: CDR1 WSHSY and CDR2 SAAADI. CDR3 length: 13 residues. The CDR3 spells CASTRDRGTEAFF. The CDR3, as DNA: TGCGCCAGCACCCGGGACAGGGGCACTGAAGCTTTCTTT.

V is TRBV5-1 and J is TRBJ1-4; D ambiguous. The germline V gene has CDR1 SGHRS and CDR2 YFSETQ. This CDR3 comprises 14 residues. V was shortened by 0 bases and J by 7 bases, with 10 bases between the two germline ends. DNA for the CDR3: TGCGCCAGCAGCTTGGTGACGGGAGGTGAAAAACTGTTTTTT. Translating it yields CASSLVTGGEKLFF.

The V and J genes are TRBV15 and TRBJ2-3; D is unclear. From germline, CDR1 is LNHNV and CDR2 YYDKDF (reference sequence). The V and J ends lost 1 base and 0 bases respectively, with 17 bases between them. CDR3 size: 18 residues. This chain's CDR3 is CATSRAKLRLASTDTQYF. CDR3 DNA sequence: TGTGCCACCAGCAGAGCAAAATTGCGACTGGCTAGCACAGATACGCAGTATTTT.

This chain connects TRBV3-1 (or the pseudogene TRBV3-2) to TRBJ1-3; no definite D call. The CDR3 consists of 16 residues. Trimming removed 2 bases from V and 2 bases from J, with 13 bases in between. Per germline, CDR1 LGHDT and CDR2 YNNKEL (reference sequence). The CDR3 DNA reads TGTGCCAGCAGCCAAAGATCGACCGGGACTGGAAACACCATATATTTT. This translates into CASSQRSTGTGNTIYF.

This sequence joins TRBV6-1 and TRBJ1-6; tentative D call: TRBD1 (5 bases). Germline V gene data show CDR1 as MNHNS and CDR2 as SASEGT. CDR3 length: 16 amino acids. Trimming removed 4 bases from V and 8 bases from J, with 18 bases in between. The CDR3 DNA sequence: TGTGCCAGCAGTGGATTCAGGGACTCCAAGGATTCACCCCTCCACTTT. Residues: CASSGFRDSKDSPLHF.

The V call is TRBV7-9, the J call TRBJ2-5, with unresolved D. CDR3 size: 15 residues. V gave up 5 bases and J gave up 4 bases, with 17 bases separating them. Germline lookup yields CDR1 SEHNR and CDR2 FQNEAQ (reference sequence). The CDR3 region is CASSLGGAYLETQYF. As DNA, the CDR3 is TGTGCCAGCAGCCTCGGTGGTGCATACCTAGAGACCCAGTACTTC.

The rearrangement links TRBV7-2 to TRBJ2-2, with 9 nucleotides matching TRBD1. Losses at the gene ends were 4 bases for V and 3 bases for J; bases not matched to a gene: 12. The CDR3 is 18 amino acids. Germline CDR1 reads SGHTA; CDR2 reads FQGNSA. This CDR3 is CASSYRPSGTGYTGELFF. CDR3 DNA: TGTGCCAGCAGCTACCGGCCCTCCGGGACAGGGTACACCGGGGAGCTGTTTTTT.

The V call is TRBV19, the J call TRBJ2-5; 14 bases match TRBD2. J lost 1 base, V lost 3 bases, and 4 bases had no gene match. Germline V gene lookup returns CDR1 LNHDA and CDR2 SQIVND (reference sequence). The CDR3 runs to 17 residues. For the CDR3, the DNA is TGTGCCAGTAGTATCGGACTAGCGGGGGGCCCCCAAGAGACCCAGTACTTC. Its protein is CASSIGLAGGPQETQYF.

The chain uses TRBV7-2 and TRBJ1-4; TRBD1 matches at 7 bases. The germline CDR1 and CDR2 sequences are SGHTA and FQGNSA. Germline trimming cut 5 bases from V and 8 bases from J; bases unmatched to any gene: 11. The CDR3 has 15 amino acids. For the CDR3, the DNA is TGTGCCAGCAGCGTCCGGCAGGGGGGAGACGAAAAACTGTTTTTT. Protein product: CASSVRQGGDEKLFF. Full variable domain (rest looked up from reference TRBV7-2 and TRBJ1-4): GAGVSQSPSNKVTEKGKDVELRCDPISGHTALYWYRQSLGQGLEFLIYFQGNSAPDKSGLPSDRFSAERTGGSVSTLTIQRTQQEDSAVYLCASSVRQGGDEKLFFGSGTQLSVL.

This clone was recorded only once. This chain uses TRBV9 with TRBJ1-6, with TRBD1 as a possible D gene (6 bases). CDR3 size: 14 residues. Germline CDR1 reads SGDLS; CDR2 reads YYNGEE. The V and J ends lost 3 bases and 6 bases respectively, with 10 bases between them. This CDR3 is CASSATGTNSPLHF. The CDR3 DNA follows: TGTGCCAGCAGCGCTACAGGGACTAATTCACCCCTCCACTTT. Based on the CDR3 plus reference TRBV9 and TRBJ1-6, the full variable domain is DSGVTQTPKHLITATGQRVTLRCSPRSGDLSVYWYQQSLDQGLQFLIQYYNGEERAKGNILERFSAQQFPDLHSELNLSSLELGDSALYFCASSATGTNSPLHFGNGTRLTVT.

The chain has TRBV5-8 and TRBJ2-1; TRBD2 aligns across 10 bases. J lost 3 bases, V lost 2 bases, and 8 bases had no gene match. The CDR3 extends over 17 amino acids. Looked up from germline, CDR1 is SGHTS and CDR2 is YDEGEE. CDR3 region: CASSFSSGSRVYNEQFF. The CDR3 DNA reads as TGTGCCAGCAGCTTCTCTAGCGGGAGTAGGGTCTACAATGAGCAGTTCTTC. The whole variable domain, filled in from reference TRBV5-8 and TRBJ2-1, reads EAGVTQSPTHLIKTRGQQATLRCSPISGHTSVYWYQQALGLGLQFLLWYDEGEERNRGNFPPRFSGRQFPNYSSELNVNALELEDSALYLCASSFSSGSRVYNEQFFGPGTRLTVL.

The chain employs TRBV4-3 and TRBJ1-4, with 9 bases lining up with TRBD1. This CDR3 comprises 19 residues. Germline V CDR1 and CDR2: LGHNA, YSLEER. The ends lost 3 bases at V and 2 bases at J; junction bases unmatched: 13. CDR3 sequence reads: CASSQGDRVFYGTNEKLFF. In nucleotides, the CDR3 is TGCGCCAGCAGCCAGGGGGACAGGGTGTTTTATGGTACTAATGAAAAACTGTTTTTT.

The chain couples TRBV7-2 to TRBJ2-7, with 8 bases matching TRBD1. The V segment lost 4 bases and the J segment 4 bases; nucleotides outside the gene matches: 9. CDR1 is SGHTA and CDR2 is FQGNSA in the germline V gene. The CDR3 runs 15 residues. In DNA, the CDR3 is TGTGCCAGCAGCTCCTCCGGGACAGGAACGTACGAGCAGTACTTC. It codes for CASSSSGTGTYEQYF.

J is TRBJ1-6 and V is TRBV10-3; D is ambiguous. Germline loops: CDR1 ENHRY, CDR2 SYGVKD. This CDR3 comprises 13 residues. The V and J ends lost 0 bases and 10 bases respectively, with 7 bases between them. The CDR3 loop reads CAISESEFSPLHF. CDR3 nucleotides: TGTGCCATCAGTGAGTCGGAGTTCTCACCCCTCCACTTT.

V gene TRBV28 combines with J gene TRBJ1-1, with 11 bases that match TRBD1. This CDR3 has 13 residues. V dropped 5 bases and J dropped 6; count of bases not matched to a gene: 2. Per germline, CDR1 MDHEN and CDR2 SYDVKM. In nucleotides, the CDR3 is TGTGCCAGCAGTGGACAGGGGGCCGCTGAAGCTTTCTTT. This gives the protein CASSGQGAAEAFF.

The chain carries TRBV4-3 and TRBJ1-2; no clear D gene. Germline CDR1 reads LGHNA; CDR2 reads YSLEER. The CDR3 is 14 residues long. Trimming cost V 4 bases and J 4 bases, with 13 bases left between them. CDR3 DNA sequence: TGCGCCAGCAGCCCGTCGGGTCTCACCTATGGCTACACCTTC. Translation: CASSPSGLTYGYTF.

This clone was seen once. V is TRBV19 and J is TRBJ2-1; 13 bases are a match to TRBD2. This CDR3 has 16 amino acids. V shed 5 bases, J shed 2 bases, and the junction held 3 bases outside the gene matches. From germline, CDR1 is LNHDA and CDR2 SQIVND (reference sequence). The CDR3 region has the DNA TGTGCCAGTAGTGTAACTAGCGGGGGGGCCTACAATGAGCAGTTCTTC. Translation: CASSVTSGGAYNEQFF. Supplemented by reference TRBV19 and TRBJ2-1, the full variable domain reads DGGITQSPKYLFRKEGQNVTLSCEQNLNHDAMYWYRQDPGQGLRLIYYSQIVNDFQKGDIAEGYSVSREKKESFPLTVTSAQKNPTAFYLCASSVTSGGAYNEQFFGPGTRLTVL.

This chain links TRBV6-5 with TRBJ1-1; 7 positions match TRBD1. The germline CDR1 and CDR2 sequences are MNHEY and SVGAGI. CDR3 length equals 14 residues. After removal of 8 bases from V and 4 bases from J, the junction contained 10 bases not matched to a gene. CDR3: CASEAVTGVTEAFF. DNA of the CDR3: TGTGCCAGCGAAGCCGTCACAGGGGTCACTGAAGCTTTCTTT.

V usage is TRBV30 and J usage is TRBJ1-1, with D possibly TRBD1 on 6 matching bases. V was clipped by 4 bases and J by 6 bases, with 12 bases between them. CDR3 length equals 12 residues. CDR1 is GTSNPN and CDR2 is SVGIG in the germline V gene (reference sequence). The CDR3 reads CAWTTGFAEAFF. The CDR3, as DNA: TGTGCCTGGACCACAGGGTTCGCTGAAGCTTTCTTT.

The chain carries TRBV5-1 and TRBJ2-7, with 9 bases matching TRBD1. This CDR3 is built from 16 residues. The V and J ends lost 3 bases and 6 bases, in that order; junction bases with no gene match: 13. From germline, CDR1 is SGHRS and CDR2 YFSETQ. The CDR3 spells CASSSTSGTGKGEQYF. The CDR3 DNA is TGCGCCAGCAGCTCGACCTCGGGGACAGGGAAAGGCGAGCAGTACTTC.

The chain joins TRBV7-6 to TRBJ1-1; no firm D call. V was pared by 2 bases and J by 3 bases, with 13 bases between. This CDR3 region has 15 residues. Germline lookup yields CDR1 SGHVS and CDR2 FNYEAQ. This CDR3 is CASSLSGEGDTEAFF. The CDR3 nucleotides read TGTGCCAGCAGCTTAAGCGGGGAAGGCGACACTGAAGCTTTCTTT.